This T cell receptor beta chain comes out of a study of blood T cell repertoires in COVID-19. Looking at the study overall: Sites in the United States, Italy and Spain provided acute and convalescent COVID-19 samples. PBMCs, B-cell-depleted T cells, or T cells provided the cDNA or gDNA that made up the material.

Germline CDR1 reads MGHRA; CDR2 reads YSYEKL. The CDR3 length is 15 residues. J was trimmed by 3 bases and V by 2 bases; bases with no gene match: 5. Per the original data handling: Estimation of nucleated cell counts relied on the amplification of reference gene primers. The method was immunoSEQ multiplex PCR; TCRdb's version includes in-frame clones alone and lacks a portion of them. The D gene and trimming were derived from the DNA, and the V and J assignments and clone size from that table. The sample holds 40,000 to 45,000 clones, over 90% seen once. The chain is built from TRBV4-1 and TRBJ1-1; 8 bases fit TRBD1. This clonotype was obtained from a human donor in a cohort sampled during active COVID-19. The sequencing input was peripheral blood. CDR3 in amino acids: CASSQSTGGDTEAFF. The CDR3 nucleotides are TGCGCCAGCAGCCAATCAACAGGGGGGGACACTGAAGCTTTCTTT.